Presented here are 15 T cell receptor beta chains from one specimen sequenced in a study of blood T cell repertoires in COVID-19. Profiling relied on immunoSEQ multiplex PCR, and the TCRdb table lists in-frame clones only, not all of them. This sample yields under 450,000 clones, of which roughly 88% are seen a single time; around an eighth belongs to the top ten. The sequencing input was peripheral blood. Receptor source: a woman in her fifties or sixties with COVID-19, enrolled during active disease.

This chain uses TRBV29-1 with TRBJ1-2, with TRBD1 as a possible D gene (6 bases). Germline V gives CDR1 SQVTM, CDR2 ANQGSEA. V was cut by 6 bases and J by 7 bases, with 18 bases left in between. This CDR3 comprises 13 residues. The CDR3 protein is CSVRGALDGGYTF. CDR3 coding DNA: TGCAGCGTGCGGGGGGCCTTGGATGGTGGCTACACCTTC.

In DNA form, the CDR3 reads TGTGCCAGCAGTGACCACGGGGGGAGCTCCTACGAGCAGTACTTC. Its translation: CASSDHGGSSYEQYF. The chain joins TRBV2 to TRBJ2-7; the match to TRBD2 covers 7 bases. Germline V lookup: CDR1 SNHLY, CDR2 FYNNEI. V gave up 3 bases and J gave up 0 bases; unmatched junction bases: 5. The CDR3 covers 15 residues.

The chain has TRBV19 and TRBJ2-7; no definite D call. V was pared by 5 bases and J by 1 base, with 12 bases between. The CDR3 runs 14 residues. Germline V gene sequence: CDR1 LNHDA, CDR2 SQIVND (reference sequence). This CDR3 reads CASSPFFSSYEQYF. CDR3 nucleotide sequence: TGTGCCAGTAGTCCTTTCTTTAGTTCCTACGAGCAGTACTTC.

The chain couples TRBV5-3 to TRBJ2-7; 9 bases match TRBD2. TRBV5-3 is placed among ORFs of uncertain function. The CDR3 runs 13 residues. J was trimmed by 6 bases and V by 4 bases; bases with no gene match: 5. The CDR3 bases are TGTGCCAGAAGCCCGGGACTAGCAGCCGAGCAGTACTTC. Translating gives CARSPGLAAEQYF.

The gene calls are TRBV6-5 and TRBJ1-1; unclear D gene. The germline CDR1 and CDR2 sequences are MNHEY and SVGAGI. The CDR3 spans 11 residues. V gave up 10 bases and J gave up 6 bases, with 12 bases separating them. The CDR3 here is CAIGRSAEAFF. The DNA of the CDR3 is TGTGCCATCGGAAGAAGCGCTGAAGCTTTCTTT.

The rearrangement joins TRBV28 to TRBJ2-3, with 8 bases identical to TRBD1. This CDR3 is 14 amino acids long. CDR1 and CDR2 (germline): MDHEN, SYDVKM. Unmatched junction bases numbered 7, after V lost 5 bases and J lost 6 bases. This CDR3 is CASSPSGGWDTQYF. Written as DNA, the CDR3 is TGTGCCAGCAGTCCGTCAGGGGGCTGGGATACGCAGTATTTT.

In regard to this clone: The identical CDR3 is also encoded by other nucleotide sequences in the sample. The chain uses TRBV19 and TRBJ2-3; 8 bases match TRBD2. V shed 3 bases and J 1 base; nucleotides not matched to a gene: 3. The germline CDR1 and CDR2 sequences are LNHDA and SQIVND (reference sequence). The CDR3 totals 15 residues. For the CDR3, the DNA is TGTGCCAGTAGTATCACTAGCGGAGGCACAGATACGCAGTATTTT. This translates into CASSITSGGTDTQYF.

The V call is TRBV2, the J call TRBJ2-7; 8 nucleotides align to TRBD2. Trimming took 6 bases from V and 6 from J; bases not matched to a gene: 10. The germline V gene encodes CDR1 SNHLY and CDR2 FYNNEI. The CDR3 runs 14 residues. The CDR3: CASSSGGAGLEQYF. The CDR3, as DNA: TGTGCCAGCAGCTCGGGGGGGGCAGGGCTCGAGCAGTACTTC.

The J gene is TRBJ2-5, the V gene TRBV3-1 (or the pseudogene TRBV3-2), with a possible D match to TRBD2 (6 bases). The CDR3 has 14 amino acids. Trimming cost V 0 bases and J 1 base, with 6 bases left between them. Looked up from germline, CDR1 is LGHDT and CDR2 is YNNKEL (reference sequence). CDR3 protein: CASSQDGGQETQYF. CDR3 DNA: TGTGCCAGCAGCCAAGACGGGGGCCAAGAGACCCAGTACTTC.

This clone was picked up one time. The chain couples TRBV5-1 to TRBJ2-1; weak D call: TRBD1 (5 bases). CDR3 length: 14 residues. V gave up 3 bases and J gave up 2 bases, with 9 bases separating them. Germline V gene data show CDR1 as SGHRS and CDR2 as YFSETQ. Here the CDR3 DNA reads TGCGCCAGCAGCTCCGACAGCGCCTACAATGAGCAGTTCTTC. The encoded protein is CASSSDSAYNEQFF.

This chain links TRBV11-2 with TRBJ2-7; D may be TRBD2 (5 bases). Germline CDR1 and CDR2: SGHAT and FQNNGV. The CDR3 totals 15 residues. V dropped 1 base and J dropped 5 bases, with 15 bases sitting between them. The CDR3 nucleotides are TGTGCCAGCAGCTTAGTGGGCGGGTTTATCGACGAGCAGTACTTC. This codes for CASSLVGGFIDEQYF.

This clone appeared a single time. This chain links TRBV11-2 with TRBJ1-6, with D maybe TRBD1 (5 bases). Germline CDR1 SGHAT, CDR2 FQNNGV. The CDR3 contains 13 residues. Between the trimmed V and J ends, which lost 5 bases and 8 bases, there was a span of 10 bases. DNA for the CDR3: TGTGCCAGCAGCATTCAACAGGATTCACCCCTCCACTTT. It specifies CASSIQQDSPLHF.

This chain connects TRBV4-2 to TRBJ1-1; tentative D call: TRBD1 (5 bases). The V gene lost 1 base and the J gene lost 0 bases, with 9 bases spanning the gap. The germline gives CDR1 LGHNA, CDR2 YNFKEQ. The CDR3 sequence is 15 residues long. Here the CDR3 reads CASSQVDRLNTEAFF. CDR3 DNA: TGTGCCAGCAGCCAAGTCGACAGACTGAACACTGAAGCTTTCTTT.

In this sample, this clone turned up a few times. The gene calls are TRBV11-3 and TRBJ2-2; D may be TRBD2 (7 bases). Trimming cost V 3 bases and J 4 bases, with 18 bases left between them. This CDR3 is built from 17 residues. Germline V gene data show CDR1 as SGHNT and CDR2 as YENEEA. Here the CDR3 DNA reads TGTGCCAGCAGCTTGCGCGGCGGGGGCTATCGCACCGGGGAGCTGTTTTTT. This sequence encodes CASSLRGGGYRTGELFF.

The chain carries TRBV3-1 (or the pseudogene TRBV3-2) and TRBJ2-7; the match to TRBD2 covers 7 bases. Per the germline V gene, CDR1 is LGHDT and CDR2 is YNNKEL (reference sequence). The CDR3 runs to 14 residues. The junction had 4 bases not matched to a gene; V was cut back by 3 bases and J by 2 bases. The CDR3 sequence: CASSHREGTYEQYF. The CDR3 DNA follows: TGTGCCAGCAGCCACAGGGAGGGTACCTACGAGCAGTACTTC.